This section outlines one T cell receptor beta chain sequence together with its context. What it binds is not known. This sample was included in a study of Ad26.COV2.S vaccination and SARS-CoV-2 variants. The study's findings and limits: Those who received vaccine or placebo ended up with similar non-spike TCR breadth. Analyses of TCR breadth and depth may have underestimated total T cell responses.

CDR1 and CDR2 (germline): MNHEY, SMNVEV (reference sequence). V was shortened by 2 bases and J by 2 bases, with 12 bases between the two germline ends. CDR3 length equals 15 residues. Only in-frame clones appear in the TCRdb table, and some are missing; sequencing was by immunoSEQ multiplex PCR. The sample contains 300,000 to 400,000 clones, about 92% of which appear only once. The source material was peripheral blood, sampled after recovery from COVID-19. This receptor was taken from a human donor who had recovered from COVID-19. The chain is built from TRBV27 and TRBJ1-2; D is perhaps TRBD1 (6 bases). CDR3 DNA sequence: TGTGCCAGCAGTTTAAGCGGACAGCAAAACTATGGCTACACCTTC. Its translation is CASSLSGQQNYGYTF.